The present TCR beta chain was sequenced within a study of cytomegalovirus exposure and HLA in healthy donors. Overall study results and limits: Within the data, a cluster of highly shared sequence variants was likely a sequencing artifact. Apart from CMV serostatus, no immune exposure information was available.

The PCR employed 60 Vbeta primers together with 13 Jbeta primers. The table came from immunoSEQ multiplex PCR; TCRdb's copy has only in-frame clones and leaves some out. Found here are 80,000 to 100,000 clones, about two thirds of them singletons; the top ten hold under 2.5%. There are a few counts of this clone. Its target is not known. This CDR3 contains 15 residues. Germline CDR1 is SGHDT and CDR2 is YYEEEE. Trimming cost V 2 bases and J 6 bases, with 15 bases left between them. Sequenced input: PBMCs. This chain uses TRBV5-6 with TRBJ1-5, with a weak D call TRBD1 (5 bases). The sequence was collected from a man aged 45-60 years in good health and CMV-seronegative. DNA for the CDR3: TGTGCCAGCAGCTTTGGGGCCGGCGGTGGTCAGCCCCAGCATTTT. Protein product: CASSFGAGGGQPQHF.